These 11 T cell receptor beta chains were sequenced from one sample in a study of T-cell reconstitution after alpha-beta-depleted transplantation in children. Unique molecular identifiers were incorporated during preparation of the TCRbeta library. TCRdb reanalysed the PCR reads using MiXCR and keeps one entry per CDR3 protein. Among about 400,000 distinct CDR3 sequences listed, around 16% were seen once. Sequencing was performed on PBMCs, mostly from graft donor cells, taken 360 days after TCRalphabeta/CD19-depleted stem cell transplant. These receptors were collected from a boy in the first two years of life who had a stem cell transplant for Wiskott-Aldrich syndrome, so the T cells may come from the graft donor.

Written as DNA, the CDR3 is TGCAGCGTTGAACCGGAAGAGACCCAGTACTTC. Protein sequence: CSVEPEETQYF. The chain recombines TRBV29-1 with TRBJ2-5; no clear D gene. In germline, CDR1 is SQVTM, CDR2 ANQGSEA. Trimming cost V 2 bases and J 3 bases, with 4 bases left between them. The CDR3 is made up of 11 amino acids.

The V call is TRBV29-1, the J call TRBJ2-7; 7 bases are a match to TRBD1. V shed 4 bases, J shed 5 bases, and the junction held 5 bases outside the gene matches. The CDR3 runs to 12 residues. Germline-derived CDR1 and CDR2 are SQVTM and ANQGSEA. The CDR3 DNA reads TGCAGCGTTGTAGGACAGGTTAACGAGCAGTACTTC. Translated, it gives CSVVGQVNEQYF.

The V gene is TRBV3-1, the J gene TRBJ1-1, with 7 nucleotides matching TRBD1. The CDR3 extends over 13 amino acids. V dropped 6 bases and J dropped 4; count of bases not matched to a gene: 5. Germline lookup yields CDR1 LGHDT and CDR2 YNNKEL (reference sequence). The CDR3 sequence is CASSGDRVTEAFF. CDR3 coding DNA: TGTGCCAGCAGTGGTGACAGGGTCACTGAAGCTTTCTTT.

This clonotype was seen more than once but under ten times. The CDR3 here is CATSVTSRNTGELFF. The CDR3 DNA reads TGTGCCACCAGCGTGACTAGCCGGAACACCGGGGAGCTGTTTTTT. The chain links TRBV15 to TRBJ2-2; 7 nucleotides agree with TRBD2. V was pared by 5 bases and J by 1 base, with 4 bases of the junction left unmatched. This CDR3 comprises 15 residues. From germline, CDR1 is LNHNV and CDR2 YYDKDF (reference sequence).

This rearrangement joins TRBV29-1 to TRBJ2-3; 8 nucleotides align to TRBD1. Trimming took 7 bases from V and 8 from J; bases not matched to a gene: 5. CDR1 is SQVTM, CDR2 ANQGSEA, per germline. The CDR3 is 11 residues long. CDR3 bases: TGCAGCGGGAGACAGGGGACTACGCAGTATTTT. Translation gives CSGRQGTTQYF.

V gene TRBV5-1 combines with J gene TRBJ2-7; D ambiguous. Germline V gene lookup returns CDR1 SGHRS and CDR2 YFSETQ. The CDR3 loop spans 15 amino acids. V lost 0 bases to trimming and J lost 2 bases, with 12 bases between them. As DNA, the CDR3 is TGCGCCAGCAGCTTGGGGCTTGGGGTTACCTACGAGCAGTACTTC. It translates to CASSLGLGVTYEQYF.

This clonotype was picked up a small number of times. The chain combines TRBV10-3 with TRBJ2-2, with D possibly called TRBD1 or TRBD2 (7 bases each). CDR1 and CDR2 from the germline V gene are ENHRY and SYGVKD. The CDR3 is 15 amino acids. The V end was cut by 10 bases, the J end by 0 bases, with 15 bases between. CDR3 amino acids: CATGGGPTNTGELFF. The CDR3 DNA sequence: TGTGCCACAGGGGGGGGCCCGACGAACACCGGGGAGCTGTTTTTT.

The chain employs TRBV7-9 and TRBJ2-7; D not certain. This CDR3 has 11 residues. Trimming removed 5 bases at V and 4 bases at J, with 6 bases between. From germline, CDR1 is SEHNR and CDR2 FQNEAQ (reference sequence). The CDR3 nucleotides read TGTGCCAGCAGCGTAGAATACGAGCAGTACTTC. Translated, it gives CASSVEYEQYF.

The sample holds a few counts of this clonotype. V is TRBV6-2 or TRBV6-3 and J is TRBJ2-1, with no clear D. V gave up 5 bases and J gave up 10 bases, with 9 bases separating them. The CDR3 runs to 11 residues. CDR1 MNHEY and CDR2 SVGEGT come from the germline V gene. The CDR3 sequence is CASSRVEEQFF. The CDR3 nucleotides are TGTGCCAGCAGTCGAGTGGAGGAGCAGTTCTTC.

The chain has TRBV28 and TRBJ2-7, with D perhaps TRBD1 (5 bases). CDR1 and CDR2 from the germline V gene are MDHEN and SYDVKM. Trimming took off 2 bases at V and 6 bases at J, with 14 bases between the two ends. The CDR3 has 14 residues. CDR3 DNA: TGTGCCAGCAGTTTACGGCATGACAGCTCCGAGCAGTACTTC. It translates to CASSLRHDSSEQYF. The full variable domain, its missing parts supplied by reference TRBV28 and TRBJ2-7, is DVKVTQSSRYLVKRTGEKVFLECVQDMDHENMFWYRQDPGLGLRLIYFSYDVKMKEKGDIPEGYSVSREKKERFSLILESASTNQTSMYLCASSLRHDSSEQYFGPGTRLTVT.

This clonotype occurred many times. The rearrangement uses TRBV10-3 and TRBJ2-3; 13 bases are a match to TRBD2. CDR3 size: 14 residues. J gave up 5 bases and V 6 bases, and 2 bases lay outside the gene matches. Germline V gives CDR1 ENHRY, CDR2 SYGVKD. The CDR3 reads CAIRTSGGQDTQYF. The CDR3 DNA sequence: TGTGCCATCAGGACTAGCGGGGGGCAAGATACGCAGTATTTT.